The TCR beta chain under discussion was sequenced for a study of early T cells in non-severe SARS-CoV-2 infection. The V and J ends lost 3 bases and 2 bases, in that order; junction bases with no gene match: 7. CDR1 DFQATT and CDR2 SNEGSKA come from the germline V gene (reference sequence). The length of the CDR3 is 16 residues. From the 5' RACE reads, TCRdb called clonotypes with MiXCR, one entry per CDR3 protein. The profile covers 66,000 or so distinct CDR3 sequences, with roughly an eighth appearing a single time and about 8.6% taken by the ten largest. The chain is built from TRBV20-1 and TRBJ2-3; 11 bases map to TRBD2. This receptor was taken from an adult who was a healthcare worker with PCR-confirmed SARS-CoV-2 infection or an uninfected control (not recorded which). The specimen sequenced was whole blood. The CDR3, as DNA: TGCAGTGCTAGCTCTTCGACTAGCGGGACCACAGATACGCAGTATTTT. This encodes CSASSSTSGTTDTQYF.